This passage covers 4 T cell receptor beta chains from one sample sequenced in a study of blood T cell repertoires in COVID-19. Clones were read by immunoSEQ multiplex PCR, and TCRdb kept only the in-frame ones, dropping some. The sample holds about 330,000 clones, approximately 92% seen once. The source material was PBMCs or T cells enriched from blood (not recorded which). These receptors were taken from a woman aged 25 to 45 who had recovered from COVID-19.

This chain links TRBV7-3 with TRBJ1-5; 7 nucleotides match TRBD1. CDR3 length: 17 residues. Germline CDR1 is SGHTA and CDR2 is FQGTGA. V dropped 5 bases and J dropped 5; count of bases not matched to a gene: 15. CDR3 in amino acids: CASSRQGLVSSHQPQHF. For the CDR3, the DNA is TGTGCCAGCAGCAGACAGGGTCTTGTTAGCTCTCATCAGCCCCAGCATTTT. Complete variable domain (other parts from reference TRBV7-3 and TRBJ1-5): GAGVSQTPSNKVTEKGKYVELRCDPISGHTALYWYRQSLGQGPEFLIYFQGTGAADDSGLPNDRFFAVRPEGSVSTLKIQRTERGDSAVYLCASSRQGLVSSHQPQHFGDGTRLSIL.

The rearrangement joins TRBV10-3 to TRBJ2-2, with no clear D. Per the germline V gene, CDR1 is ENHRY and CDR2 is SYGVKD. V gave up 2 bases and J gave up 4 bases, with 14 bases separating them. This CDR3 is 16 amino acids long. CDR3 DNA sequence: TGTGCCATCAGTGAGACGGTCCCCCTAGGCACCGGGGAGCTGTTTTTT. This sequence encodes CAISETVPLGTGELFF.

The rearrangement links TRBV11-2 to TRBJ1-1, with a possible D match to TRBD1 (6 bases). Per germline, CDR1 SGHAT and CDR2 FQNNGV. The V end was cut by 5 bases, the J end by 7 bases, with 14 bases between. The CDR3 is 13 amino acids. In DNA form, the CDR3 reads TGTGCCAGCAGCGCCTACAGGGAAAATGAAGCTTTCTTT. It codes for CASSAYRENEAFF.

This clone was detected many times. The DNA for the CDR3 is TGTGCCAGCAGTGCTATCGGCTACGAGCAGTACTTC. Translated: CASSAIGYEQYF. This chain joins TRBV25-1 and TRBJ2-7; D is ambiguous. The CDR3 loop spans 12 amino acids. Germline V gives CDR1 MGHDK, CDR2 SYGVNS. Trimming pared 4 bases from V and 3 bases from J, leaving 7 bases between.